Listed below are T cell receptor beta chains from one sample, sequenced in a study of blood T cell repertoires in COVID-19. Sequencing used immunoSEQ multiplex PCR; TCRdb keeps in-frame clones, though not all of them. The table shows approximately 60,000 clones, with around 83% occurring only once. Material: peripheral blood. The receptors were sampled from a woman aged 80 or over with acute or convalescent COVID-19. Both conserved end residues are part of each CDR3. The order of the fields is clone size, J gene, V gene, D gene, CDR3 DNA, CDR3 protein. A D gene is named only where the DNA matches it firmly. Clone size is given for some rows only: seen once, a few or many times, or a class if the clone is expanded.

clone_size: -
j_call: TRBJ1-1
v_call: TRBV29-1
d_call: -
cdr3_nt: TGCAGCGCCAAGGACTCTGAAGCTTTCTTT
cdr3_aa: CSAKDSEAFF

clone_size: once
j_call: TRBJ1-2
v_call: TRBV6-1
d_call: -
cdr3_nt: TGTGCCAGCAGTGAAGCAGGGGTTTTCTATGGCTACACCTTC
cdr3_aa: CASSEAGVFYGYTF

clone_size: -
j_call: TRBJ2-5
v_call: TRBV21-1
d_call: -
cdr3_nt: TGTGCCAGCAGCACGGGGGAGGGGGGAGAGACCCAGTACTTC
cdr3_aa: CASSTGEGGETQYF

clone_size: once
j_call: TRBJ2-5
v_call: TRBV18
d_call: TRBD2
cdr3_nt: TGTGCCAGCTCACCAGATCAGCGGGGAGGGGAAGCCCAGTACTTC
cdr3_aa: CASSPDQRGGEAQYF

clone_size: -
j_call: TRBJ2-2
v_call: TRBV30
d_call: TRBD1
cdr3_nt: TGTGCCTGGAGTGCAGTCAGGGGGCAAATCGGGGAGCTGTTTTTT
cdr3_aa: CAWSAVRGQIGELFF

clone_size: once
j_call: TRBJ2-3
v_call: TRBV7-3
d_call: TRBD2
cdr3_nt: TGTGCCAGCAGCTTATTAGCGGGTTTCACAGATACGCAGTATTTT
cdr3_aa: CASSLLAGFTDTQYF

clone_size: once
j_call: TRBJ1-2
v_call: TRBV2
d_call: TRBD1
cdr3_nt: TGTGCCAGCAGTGGTACTGGACAGGGAGATTTTGGCTACACCTTC
cdr3_aa: CASSGTGQGDFGYTF

clone_size: -
j_call: TRBJ1-4
v_call: TRBV28
d_call: -
cdr3_nt: TGTGCCAGCAGTGATACGACGTCGGGTCGTGAAAAACTGTTTTTT
cdr3_aa: CASSDTTSGREKLFF

clone_size: -
j_call: TRBJ2-3
v_call: TRBV21-1
d_call: -
cdr3_nt: TGTGCCAGCACCCCCCACCGGGAGAGCACAGATACGCAGTATTTT
cdr3_aa: CASTPHRESTDTQYF

clone_size: -
j_call: TRBJ2-7
v_call: TRBV15
d_call: TRBD2
cdr3_nt: TGTGCCACCAGCAGTGTAATGACTAGCGGGGGTGACGAGCAGTACTTC
cdr3_aa: CATSSVMTSGGDEQYF

clone_size: -
j_call: TRBJ1-2
v_call: TRBV9
d_call: -
cdr3_nt: TGTGCCAGCAGCGGATTCGCAGGGGTATTGGACTATGGCTACACCTTC
cdr3_aa: CASSGFAGVLDYGYTF

clone_size: few
j_call: TRBJ2-7
v_call: TRBV7-2
d_call: -
cdr3_nt: TGTGCCAGCAGCTTAATCTCTAGTACCGAGCAGTACTTC
cdr3_aa: CASSLISSTEQYF

clone_size: -
j_call: TRBJ2-1
v_call: TRBV27
d_call: TRBD2
cdr3_nt: TGTGCCAGCAGTTTAGGATCTAGCGGGAGGATTTACAATGAGCAGTTCTTC
cdr3_aa: CASSLGSSGRIYNEQFF

clone_size: -
j_call: TRBJ2-3
v_call: TRBV9
d_call: -
cdr3_nt: TGTGCCAGCAGCGTCACTAGTGGTGGCACAGATACGCAGTATTTT
cdr3_aa: CASSVTSGGTDTQYF

clone_size: -
j_call: TRBJ1-2
v_call: TRBV19
d_call: TRBD1
cdr3_nt: TGTGCCAGTAGCTCCGGGACAGGGGGCCTCAACTATGGCTACACCTTC
cdr3_aa: CASSSGTGGLNYGYTF

clone_size: -
j_call: TRBJ2-7
v_call: TRBV6-2/TRBV6-3
d_call: TRBD2
cdr3_nt: TGTGCCAGCAGTTACTCAAAACTAGCGGGGTCCTACGAGCAGTACTTC
cdr3_aa: CASSYSKLAGSYEQYF

clone_size: -
j_call: TRBJ2-3
v_call: TRBV12-3/TRBV12-4
d_call: -
cdr3_nt: TGTGCCAGCAGCCCCCAGGTGGGAGATACGCAGTATTTT
cdr3_aa: CASSPQVGDTQYF

clone_size: -
j_call: TRBJ1-1
v_call: TRBV7-9
d_call: -
cdr3_nt: TGTGCCGGGGGGATCGATAACATGAACACTGAAGCTTTCTTT
cdr3_aa: CAGGIDNMNTEAFF

clone_size: -
j_call: TRBJ2-7
v_call: TRBV5-1
d_call: TRBD2
cdr3_nt: TGCGCCAGCAGCTTGGGCAGCGGGACGGGCGAGCAGTACTTC
cdr3_aa: CASSLGSGTGEQYF

clone_size: -
j_call: TRBJ1-3
v_call: TRBV14
d_call: -
cdr3_nt: TGTGCCAGCAGCCAAGTGCGGGCCTCGCCGCCTGGAAACACCATATATTTT
cdr3_aa: CASSQVRASPPGNTIYF

clone_size: -
j_call: TRBJ1-5
v_call: TRBV28
d_call: -
cdr3_nt: TGTGCCAGCAGCTTCCTTCGGGGGGCTAAGCTCCTGATTCATCAGCCCCAGCATTTT
cdr3_aa: CASSFLRGAKLLIHQPQHF

clone_size: -
j_call: TRBJ1-5
v_call: TRBV6-2/TRBV6-3
d_call: -
cdr3_nt: TGTGCCAGCAGCCCCTTTAGCAATCAGCCCCAGCATTTT
cdr3_aa: CASSPFSNQPQHF

clone_size: -
j_call: TRBJ2-2
v_call: TRBV19
d_call: -
cdr3_nt: TGTGCCAGTAGTATAGATCTCGGGGAGCTGTTTTTT
cdr3_aa: CASSIDLGELFF

clone_size: few
j_call: TRBJ2-7
v_call: TRBV7-3
d_call: -
cdr3_nt: TGTGCCGCCCGCCCCCCCCGTGGGGGGTCTGAATACGAGCAGTACTTC
cdr3_aa: CAARPPRGGSEYEQYF

clone_size: few
j_call: TRBJ1-2
v_call: TRBV7-9
d_call: TRBD1
cdr3_nt: TGTGCCAGCACTACCGGGACAGGGGGTTTTAGCTACACCTTC
cdr3_aa: CASTTGTGGFSYTF

clone_size: few
j_call: TRBJ2-1
v_call: TRBV11-2
d_call: TRBD2
cdr3_nt: TGTGCCAGCAGCCCCCAATCGGCGGGGGGGCCCGGTGAGCAGTTCTTC
cdr3_aa: CASSPQSAGGPGEQFF

clone_size: -
j_call: TRBJ2-7
v_call: TRBV5-1
d_call: -
cdr3_nt: TGCGCCAGCAGCAACCAGGGTGGTCCCTACGAGCAGTACTTC
cdr3_aa: CASSNQGGPYEQYF

clone_size: -
j_call: TRBJ2-7
v_call: TRBV30
d_call: -
cdr3_nt: TGTGCCTGGAGTGCCCCTGGGCGGCAGGGAGGCGAGCAGTACTTC
cdr3_aa: CAWSAPGRQGGEQYF

clone_size: -
j_call: TRBJ1-5
v_call: TRBV28
d_call: TRBD1
cdr3_nt: TGTGCCAGCAGACCGGGACAGATTAGCAATCAGCCCCAGCATTTT
cdr3_aa: CASRPGQISNQPQHF

clone_size: -
j_call: TRBJ2-5
v_call: TRBV4-1
d_call: TRBD2
cdr3_nt: TGCGCCAGCAGCCAAGGCCCCTCTAGCGGGTGGGAGACCCAGTACTTC
cdr3_aa: CASSQGPSSGWETQYF

clone_size: -
j_call: TRBJ2-7
v_call: TRBV6-1
d_call: TRBD2
cdr3_nt: TGTGCCAGCAGTGGACTCGTCGGGGGGACGGACTCCTACGAGCAGTACTTC
cdr3_aa: CASSGLVGGTDSYEQYF

clone_size: -
j_call: TRBJ1-5
v_call: TRBV4-1
d_call: -
cdr3_nt: TGCGCCAGCAGCCTCCCCGGGGTTCAGCCCCAGCATTTT
cdr3_aa: CASSLPGVQPQHF